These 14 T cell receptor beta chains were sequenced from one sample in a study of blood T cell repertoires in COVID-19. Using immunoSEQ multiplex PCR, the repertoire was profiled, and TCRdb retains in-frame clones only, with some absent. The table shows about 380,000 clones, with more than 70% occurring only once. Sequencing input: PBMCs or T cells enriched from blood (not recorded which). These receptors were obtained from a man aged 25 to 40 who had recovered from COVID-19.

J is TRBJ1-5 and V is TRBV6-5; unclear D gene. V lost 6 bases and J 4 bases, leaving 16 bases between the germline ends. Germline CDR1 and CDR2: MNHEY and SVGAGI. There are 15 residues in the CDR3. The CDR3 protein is CASRSIWAGNQPQHF. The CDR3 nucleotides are TGTGCCAGCAGATCTATATGGGCGGGTAATCAGCCCCAGCATTTT.

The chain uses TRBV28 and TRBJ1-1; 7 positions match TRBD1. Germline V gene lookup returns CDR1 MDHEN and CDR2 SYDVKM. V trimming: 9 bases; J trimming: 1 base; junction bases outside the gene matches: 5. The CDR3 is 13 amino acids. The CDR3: CASRNRGNTEAFF. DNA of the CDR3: TGTGCCAGTAGAAACAGGGGGAACACTGAAGCTTTCTTT.

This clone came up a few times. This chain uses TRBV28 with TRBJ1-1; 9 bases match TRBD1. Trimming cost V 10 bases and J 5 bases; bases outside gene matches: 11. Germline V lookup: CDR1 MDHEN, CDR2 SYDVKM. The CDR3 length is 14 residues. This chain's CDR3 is CATQTGGASTEAFF. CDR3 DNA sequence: TGTGCCACCCAAACAGGGGGCGCGAGTACTGAAGCTTTCTTT.

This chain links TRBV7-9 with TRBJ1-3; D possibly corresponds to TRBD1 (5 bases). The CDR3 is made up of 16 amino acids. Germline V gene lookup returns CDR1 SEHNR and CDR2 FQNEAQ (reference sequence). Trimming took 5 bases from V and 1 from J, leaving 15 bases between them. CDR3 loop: CASSPWGSWSGNTIYF. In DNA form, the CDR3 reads TGTGCCAGCAGCCCTTGGGGCAGTTGGTCTGGAAACACCATATATTTT.

CDR3 sequence reads: CASSLQGYSGNTIYF. DNA for the CDR3: TGTGCCAGCAGCTTACAGGGGTACTCTGGAAACACCATATATTTT. The gene calls are TRBV11-2 and TRBJ1-3; D might be TRBD1 (6 bases). Germline V gives CDR1 SGHAT, CDR2 FQNNGV. Deletions cut 2 bases from V and 0 bases from J, with 8 bases between. The CDR3 has 15 residues.

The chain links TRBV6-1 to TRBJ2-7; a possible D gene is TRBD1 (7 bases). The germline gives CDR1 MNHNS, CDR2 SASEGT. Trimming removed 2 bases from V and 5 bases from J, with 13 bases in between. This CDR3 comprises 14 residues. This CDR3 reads CASSEPTGRHEQYF. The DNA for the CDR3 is TGTGCCAGCAGTGAACCGACAGGGAGGCACGAGCAGTACTTC.

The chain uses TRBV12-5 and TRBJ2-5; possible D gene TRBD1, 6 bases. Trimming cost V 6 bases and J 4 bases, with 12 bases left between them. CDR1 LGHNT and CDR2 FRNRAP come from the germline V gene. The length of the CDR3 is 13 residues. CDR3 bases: TGTGCTAGTGGATTACAGGGACGAGAGACCCAGTACTTC. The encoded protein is CASGLQGRETQYF.

The CDR3 loop reads CASSTGQGTYEQYF. The CDR3 coding sequence is TGTGCCAGCAGTACCGGACAGGGAACCTACGAGCAGTACTTC. The chain carries TRBV6-1 and TRBJ2-7; the match to TRBD1 covers 8 bases. This CDR3 has 14 amino acids. V lost 5 bases and J lost 2; bases outside the gene matches: 5. The germline gives CDR1 MNHNS, CDR2 SASEGT.

This chain's CDR3 is CAWKERWTEAFF. In DNA, the CDR3 is TGTGCCTGGAAAGAGAGGTGGACTGAAGCTTTCTTT. V gene TRBV30 combines with J gene TRBJ1-1; D call uncertain. The germline CDR1 and CDR2 sequences are GTSNPN and SVGIG (reference sequence). With 4 bases removed from V and 5 bases from J, the gap between germline ends came to 11 bases. This CDR3 has 12 residues.

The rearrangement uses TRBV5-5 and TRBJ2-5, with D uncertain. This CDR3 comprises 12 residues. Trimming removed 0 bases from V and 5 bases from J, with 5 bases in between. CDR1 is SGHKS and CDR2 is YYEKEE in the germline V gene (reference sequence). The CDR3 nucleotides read TGTGCCAGCAGCTTGGCTCGGGAGACCCAGTACTTC. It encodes CASSLARETQYF.

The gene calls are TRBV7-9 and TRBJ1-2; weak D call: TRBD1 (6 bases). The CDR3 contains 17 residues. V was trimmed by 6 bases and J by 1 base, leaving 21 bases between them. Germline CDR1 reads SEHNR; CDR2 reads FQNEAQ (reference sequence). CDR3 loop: CASSRDGQQPFNYGYTF. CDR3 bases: TGTGCCAGCAGTCGGGACGGACAGCAACCTTTTAACTATGGCTACACCTTC.

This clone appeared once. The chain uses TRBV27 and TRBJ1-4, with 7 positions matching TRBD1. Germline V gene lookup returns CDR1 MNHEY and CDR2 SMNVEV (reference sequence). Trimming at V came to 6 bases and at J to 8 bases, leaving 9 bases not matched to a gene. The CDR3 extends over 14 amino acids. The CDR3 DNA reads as TGTGCCAGCAGCACCCGGGACAGAGGAGAAAAACTGTTTTTT. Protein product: CASSTRDRGEKLFF.

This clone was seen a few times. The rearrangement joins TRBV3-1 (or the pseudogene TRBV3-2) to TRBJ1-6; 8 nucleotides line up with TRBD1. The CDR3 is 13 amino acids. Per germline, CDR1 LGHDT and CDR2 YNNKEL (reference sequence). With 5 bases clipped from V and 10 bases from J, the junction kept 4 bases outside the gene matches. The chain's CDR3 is CASSGQGNSPLHF. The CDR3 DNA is TGTGCCAGCAGCGGACAGGGTAACTCACCCCTCCACTTT.

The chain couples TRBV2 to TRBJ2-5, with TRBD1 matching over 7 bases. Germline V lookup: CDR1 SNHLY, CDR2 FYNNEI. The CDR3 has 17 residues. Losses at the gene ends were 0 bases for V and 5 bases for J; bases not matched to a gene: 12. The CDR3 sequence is CASSEAPFVGGDETQYF. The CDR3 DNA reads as TGTGCCAGCAGTGAAGCCCCCTTTGTAGGGGGCGACGAGACCCAGTACTTC.